The entry that follows covers one T cell receptor beta chain sequence. The antigen is not known. This CDR3 is built from 15 residues. With V trimmed by 3 bases and J by 9 bases, 10 bases remained unmatched. The germline V gene encodes CDR1 SEHNR and CDR2 FQNEAQ (reference sequence). The PCR used 60 Vbeta and 13 Jbeta primers. Using immunoSEQ multiplex PCR, the repertoire was profiled, and TCRdb retains in-frame clones only, with some absent. The sample has 130,000 or so clones; over 70% are singletons. This record comes from a study of cytomegalovirus exposure and HLA in healthy donors. Whole-study findings and limits: Judged likely to be a sequencing artifact was a cluster of highly shared sequence variants.

The chain has TRBV7-9 and TRBJ2-4; TRBD2 matches 8 bases. Sequences were obtained from PBMCs. The TCR comes from a woman between 18 and 30 years old in good health and CMV-seronegative. CDR3 region: CASSLAGGRGGIQYF. The DNA of the CDR3 is TGTGCCAGCAGCTTGGCGGGAGGCCGGGGAGGCATTCAGTACTTC.